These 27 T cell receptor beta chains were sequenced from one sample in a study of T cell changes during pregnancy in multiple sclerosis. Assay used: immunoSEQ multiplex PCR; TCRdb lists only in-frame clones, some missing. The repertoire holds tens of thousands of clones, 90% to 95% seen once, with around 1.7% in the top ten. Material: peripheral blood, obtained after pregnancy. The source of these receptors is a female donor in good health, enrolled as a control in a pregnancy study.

As DNA, the CDR3 is TGTGCCACGTTACTAGGCCTCCCTGGGAATGAGCAGTTCTTC. Translating it yields CATLLGLPGNEQFF. The chain recombines TRBV10-3 with TRBJ2-1; a weak D match, TRBD2 (5 bases). The CDR3 runs 14 residues. Germline V CDR1 and CDR2: ENHRY, SYGVKD. V was shortened by 10 bases and J by 7 bases, with 20 bases between the two germline ends.

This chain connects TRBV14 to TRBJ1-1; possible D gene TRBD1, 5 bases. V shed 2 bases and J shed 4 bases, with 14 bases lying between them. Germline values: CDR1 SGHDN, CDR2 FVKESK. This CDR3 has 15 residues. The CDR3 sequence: CASSQTTGRVTEAFF. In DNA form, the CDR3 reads TGTGCCAGCAGCCAAACAACAGGCCGCGTCACTGAAGCTTTCTTT.

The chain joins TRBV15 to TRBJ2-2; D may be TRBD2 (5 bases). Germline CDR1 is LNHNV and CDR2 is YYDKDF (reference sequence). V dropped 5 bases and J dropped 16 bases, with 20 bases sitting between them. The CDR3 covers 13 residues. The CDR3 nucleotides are TGTGCCACCAGCGGCATAGGACTTCCCCTTAAGTTTTTT. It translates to CATSGIGLPLKFF.

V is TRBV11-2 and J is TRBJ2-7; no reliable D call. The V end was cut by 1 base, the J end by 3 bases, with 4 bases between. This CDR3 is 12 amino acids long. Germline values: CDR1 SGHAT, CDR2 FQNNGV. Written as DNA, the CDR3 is TGTGCCAGCAGCTTAGCCGTCTACGAGCAGTACTTC. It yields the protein CASSLAVYEQYF.

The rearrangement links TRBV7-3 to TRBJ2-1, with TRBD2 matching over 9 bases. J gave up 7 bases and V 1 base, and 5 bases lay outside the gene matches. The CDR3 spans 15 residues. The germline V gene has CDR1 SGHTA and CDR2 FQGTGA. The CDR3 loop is CASSLMGLAENEQFF. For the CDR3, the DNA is TGTGCCAGCAGCTTAATGGGACTAGCCGAGAATGAGCAGTTCTTC.

CDR3 sequence: CASSQDRGPSPYSNQPQHF. CDR3 in DNA: TGCGCCAGCAGCCAAGATAGGGGGCCCTCGCCCTATAGCAATCAGCCCCAGCATTTT. The chain is built from TRBV4-3 and TRBJ1-5, with 7 positions matching TRBD1. Per germline, CDR1 LGHNA and CDR2 YSLEER. Unmatched junction bases numbered 11, after V lost 0 bases and J lost 0 bases. This CDR3 is 19 amino acids long.

CDR3 nucleotides: TGTGCCAGCAGCCCTGGGGAGCTGTTTTTT. Translated, it gives CASSPGELFF. The rearrangement uses TRBV7-9 and TRBJ2-2, with D uncertain. Germline V gene sequence: CDR1 SEHNR, CDR2 FQNEAQ (reference sequence). Between the trimmed V and J ends, which lost 5 bases and 8 bases, there was a span of 3 bases. The CDR3 contains 10 residues.

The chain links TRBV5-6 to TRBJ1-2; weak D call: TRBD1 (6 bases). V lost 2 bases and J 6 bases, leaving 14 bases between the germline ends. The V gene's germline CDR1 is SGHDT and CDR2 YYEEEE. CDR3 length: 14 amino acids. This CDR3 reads CASSFRDRTDGYTF. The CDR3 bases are TGTGCCAGCAGCTTTAGGGACCGGACAGATGGCTACACCTTC.

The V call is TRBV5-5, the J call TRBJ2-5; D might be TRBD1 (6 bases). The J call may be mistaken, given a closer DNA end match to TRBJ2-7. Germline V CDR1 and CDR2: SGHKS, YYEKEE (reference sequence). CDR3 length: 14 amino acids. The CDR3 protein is CASSRSGQSYEQYF. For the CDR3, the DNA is TGTGCCAGCAGCCGAAGTGGACAGTCCTACGAGCAGTACTTC.

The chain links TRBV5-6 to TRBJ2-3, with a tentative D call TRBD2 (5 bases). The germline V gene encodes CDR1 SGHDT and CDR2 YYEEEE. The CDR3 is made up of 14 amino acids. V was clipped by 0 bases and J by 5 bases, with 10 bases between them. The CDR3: CASSLGELRDTQYF. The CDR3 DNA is TGTGCCAGCAGCTTGGGGGAGCTTCGAGATACGCAGTATTTT.

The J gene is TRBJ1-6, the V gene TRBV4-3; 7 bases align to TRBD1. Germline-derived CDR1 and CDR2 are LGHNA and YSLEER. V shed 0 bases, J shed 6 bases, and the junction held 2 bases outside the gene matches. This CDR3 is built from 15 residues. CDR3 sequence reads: CASSQDSGGNSPLHF. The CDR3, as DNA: TGCGCCAGCAGCCAAGATTCAGGGGGTAATTCACCCCTCCACTTT.

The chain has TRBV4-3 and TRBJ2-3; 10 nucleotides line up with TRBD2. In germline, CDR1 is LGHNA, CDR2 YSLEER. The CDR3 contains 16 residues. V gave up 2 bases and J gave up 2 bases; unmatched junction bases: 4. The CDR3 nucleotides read TGCGCCAGCAGCCAACATAGCGGGGGGCCCACAGATACGCAGTATTTT. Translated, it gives CASSQHSGGPTDTQYF.

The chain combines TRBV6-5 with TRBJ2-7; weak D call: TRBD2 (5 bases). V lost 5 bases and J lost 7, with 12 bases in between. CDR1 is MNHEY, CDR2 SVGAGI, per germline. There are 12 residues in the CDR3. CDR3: CASSTLGGEQYF. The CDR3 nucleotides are TGTGCCAGCAGTACCCTTGGAGGTGAGCAGTACTTC.

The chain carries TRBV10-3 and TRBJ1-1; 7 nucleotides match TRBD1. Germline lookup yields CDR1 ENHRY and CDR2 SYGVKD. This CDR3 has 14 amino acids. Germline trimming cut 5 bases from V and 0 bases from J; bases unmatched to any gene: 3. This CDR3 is CAISTGEMNTEAFF. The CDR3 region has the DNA TGTGCCATCAGTACAGGGGAGATGAACACTGAAGCTTTCTTT.

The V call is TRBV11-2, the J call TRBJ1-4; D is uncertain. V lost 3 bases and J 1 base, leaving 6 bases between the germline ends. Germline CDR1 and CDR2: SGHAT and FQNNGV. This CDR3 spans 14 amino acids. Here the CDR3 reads CASSFRGTNEKLFF. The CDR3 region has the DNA TGTGCCAGCAGCTTCCGGGGAACTAATGAAAAACTGTTTTTT.

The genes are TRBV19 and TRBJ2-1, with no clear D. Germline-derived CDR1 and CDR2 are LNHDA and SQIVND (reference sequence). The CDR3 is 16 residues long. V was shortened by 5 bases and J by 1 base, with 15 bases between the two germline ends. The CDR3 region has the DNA TGTGCCAGTAGTGGGCCTATTACGGCATCCTACAATGAGCAGTTCTTC. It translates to CASSGPITASYNEQFF.

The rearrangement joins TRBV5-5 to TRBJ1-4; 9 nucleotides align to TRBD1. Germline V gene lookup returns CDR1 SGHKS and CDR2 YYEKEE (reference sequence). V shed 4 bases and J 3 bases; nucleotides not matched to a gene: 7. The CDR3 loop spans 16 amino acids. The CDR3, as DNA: TGTGCCAGCAGCCCGGGACAGGGCATCCCTAATGAAAAACTGTTTTTT. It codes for CASSPGQGIPNEKLFF.

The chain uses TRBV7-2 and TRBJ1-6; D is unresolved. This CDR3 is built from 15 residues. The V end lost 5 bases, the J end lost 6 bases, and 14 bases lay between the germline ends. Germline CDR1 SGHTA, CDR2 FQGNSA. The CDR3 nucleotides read TGTGCCAGCAGCCTTAAAACGGTGTTTAATTCACCCCTCCACTTT. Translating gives CASSLKTVFNSPLHF.

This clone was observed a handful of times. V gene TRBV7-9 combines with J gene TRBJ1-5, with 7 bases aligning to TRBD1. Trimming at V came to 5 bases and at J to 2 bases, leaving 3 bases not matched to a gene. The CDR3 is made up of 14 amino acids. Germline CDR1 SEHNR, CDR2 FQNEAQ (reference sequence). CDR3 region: CASSRDRGNQPQHF. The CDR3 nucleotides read TGTGCCAGCAGCCGAGACAGGGGCAATCAGCCCCAGCATTTT.

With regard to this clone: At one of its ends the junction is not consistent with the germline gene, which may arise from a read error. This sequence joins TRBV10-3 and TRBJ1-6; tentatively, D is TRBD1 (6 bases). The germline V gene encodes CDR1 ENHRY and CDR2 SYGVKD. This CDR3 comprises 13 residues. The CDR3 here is CTIAGAQSSPLHF. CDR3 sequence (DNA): TGTACCATCGCAGGGGCGCAAAGTTCACCCCTCCACTTT.

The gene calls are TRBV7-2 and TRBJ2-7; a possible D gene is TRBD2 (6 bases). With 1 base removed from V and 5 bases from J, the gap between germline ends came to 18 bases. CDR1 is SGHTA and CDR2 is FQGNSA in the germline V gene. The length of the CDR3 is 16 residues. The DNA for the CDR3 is TGTGCCAGCAGCTTAGTAGGCGGGGCGATCCTAAACGAGCAGTACTTC. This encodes CASSLVGGAILNEQYF.

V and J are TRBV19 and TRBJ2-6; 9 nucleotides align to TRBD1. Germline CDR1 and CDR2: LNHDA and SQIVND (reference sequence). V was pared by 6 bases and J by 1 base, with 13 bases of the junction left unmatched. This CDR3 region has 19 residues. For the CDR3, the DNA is TGTGCCAGTAGGGCGCCCCCCGGGACAGGGCGATCTGGGGCCAACGTCCTGACTTTC. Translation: CASRAPPGTGRSGANVLTF.

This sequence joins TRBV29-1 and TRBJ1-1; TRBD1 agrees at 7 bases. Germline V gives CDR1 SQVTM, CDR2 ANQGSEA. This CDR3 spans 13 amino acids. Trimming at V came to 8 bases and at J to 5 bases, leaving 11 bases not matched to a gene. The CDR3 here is CSSLVGRGTEAFF. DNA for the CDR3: TGCAGCTCATTGGTGGGCAGGGGGACTGAAGCTTTCTTT.

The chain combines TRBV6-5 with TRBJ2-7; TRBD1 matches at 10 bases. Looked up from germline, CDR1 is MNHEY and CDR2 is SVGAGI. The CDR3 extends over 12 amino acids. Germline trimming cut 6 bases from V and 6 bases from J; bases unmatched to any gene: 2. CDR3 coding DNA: TGTGCCAGCAGCCGGACAGGGGGCGAGCAGTACTTC. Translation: CASSRTGGEQYF.

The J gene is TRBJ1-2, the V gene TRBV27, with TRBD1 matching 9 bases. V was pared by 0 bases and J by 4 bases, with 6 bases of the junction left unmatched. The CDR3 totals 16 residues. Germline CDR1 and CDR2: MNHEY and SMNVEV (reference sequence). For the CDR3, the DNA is TGTGCCAGCAGTTTATCGGGGACAGGGACCTCCTATGGCTACACCTTC. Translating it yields CASSLSGTGTSYGYTF.

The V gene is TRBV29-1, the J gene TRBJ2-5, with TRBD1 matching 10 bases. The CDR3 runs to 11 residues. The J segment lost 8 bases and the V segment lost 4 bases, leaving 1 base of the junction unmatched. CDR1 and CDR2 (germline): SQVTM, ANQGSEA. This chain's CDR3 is CSVGTGGTQYF. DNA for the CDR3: TGCAGCGTTGGGACAGGGGGAACCCAGTACTTC.

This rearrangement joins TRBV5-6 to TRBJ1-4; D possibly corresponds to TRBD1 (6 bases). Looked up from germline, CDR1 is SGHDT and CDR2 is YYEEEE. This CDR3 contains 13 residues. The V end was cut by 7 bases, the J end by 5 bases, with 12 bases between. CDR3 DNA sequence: TGTGCCAGCCACCGGACAGCGAATGAAAAACTGTTTTTT. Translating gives CASHRTANEKLFF.